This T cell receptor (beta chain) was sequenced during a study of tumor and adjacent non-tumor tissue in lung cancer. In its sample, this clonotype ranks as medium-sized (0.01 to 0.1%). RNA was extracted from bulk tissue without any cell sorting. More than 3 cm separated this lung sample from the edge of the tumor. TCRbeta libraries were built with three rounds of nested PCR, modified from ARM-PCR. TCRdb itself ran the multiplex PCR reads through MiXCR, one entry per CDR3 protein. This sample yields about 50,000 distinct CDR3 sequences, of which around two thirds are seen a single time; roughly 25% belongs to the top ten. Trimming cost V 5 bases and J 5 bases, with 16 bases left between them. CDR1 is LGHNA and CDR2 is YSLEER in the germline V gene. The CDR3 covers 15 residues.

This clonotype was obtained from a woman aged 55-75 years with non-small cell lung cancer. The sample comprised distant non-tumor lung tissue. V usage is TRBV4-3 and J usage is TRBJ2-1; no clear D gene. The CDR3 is CASSSSGSSDNEQFF. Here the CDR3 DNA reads TGCGCCAGCAGCTCCTCCGGGTCGTCCGACAATGAGCAGTTCTTC.